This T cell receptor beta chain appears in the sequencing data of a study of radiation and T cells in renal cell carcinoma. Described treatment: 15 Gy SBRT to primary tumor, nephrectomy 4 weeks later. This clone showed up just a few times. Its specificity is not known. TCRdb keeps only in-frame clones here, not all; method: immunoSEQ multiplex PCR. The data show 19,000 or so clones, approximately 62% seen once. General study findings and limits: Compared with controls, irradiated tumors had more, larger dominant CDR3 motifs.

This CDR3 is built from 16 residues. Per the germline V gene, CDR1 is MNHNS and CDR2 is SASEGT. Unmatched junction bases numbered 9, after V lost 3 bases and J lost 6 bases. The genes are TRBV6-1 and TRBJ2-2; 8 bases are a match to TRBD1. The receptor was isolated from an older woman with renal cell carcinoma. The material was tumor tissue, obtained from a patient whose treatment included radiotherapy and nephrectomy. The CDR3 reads CASSDLGQGASGELFF. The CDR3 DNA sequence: TGTGCCAGCAGTGATTTAGGGCAGGGGGCCTCCGGGGAGCTGTTTTTT.